This TCR beta chain was sequenced in a study of blood T cell repertoires in COVID-19. The wider study: Sample material is recorded as cDNA or gDNA derived from T cells, B-cell-depleted T cells, or PBMCs.

Clones were sequenced by immunoSEQ multiplex PCR, and TCRdb holds only the in-frame ones, with some missing. Of roughly 160,000 clones listed, roughly four fifths are singletons. Recruitment covered about 26 US areas and drew participants whose ages spanned about 18 to 90 years. Participant-given clinical history determined each cohort assignment. This CDR3 is 16 amino acids long. Germline CDR1 reads MNHEY; CDR2 reads SVGAGI. V lost 0 bases and J 5 bases, leaving 16 bases between the germline ends. This clone has only a few counts. The sequenced sample was PBMCs or T cells enriched from blood (not recorded which). The chain couples TRBV6-5 to TRBJ1-1; D perhaps matches TRBD1 (5 bases). This TCR was sampled from a man aged 50 to 59 who had recovered from COVID-19. The CDR3 nucleotides read TGTGCCAGCAGTTACTCCCGTGACTGGGGCGGAACTGAAGCTTTCTTT. Encoded protein: CASSYSRDWGGTEAFF.